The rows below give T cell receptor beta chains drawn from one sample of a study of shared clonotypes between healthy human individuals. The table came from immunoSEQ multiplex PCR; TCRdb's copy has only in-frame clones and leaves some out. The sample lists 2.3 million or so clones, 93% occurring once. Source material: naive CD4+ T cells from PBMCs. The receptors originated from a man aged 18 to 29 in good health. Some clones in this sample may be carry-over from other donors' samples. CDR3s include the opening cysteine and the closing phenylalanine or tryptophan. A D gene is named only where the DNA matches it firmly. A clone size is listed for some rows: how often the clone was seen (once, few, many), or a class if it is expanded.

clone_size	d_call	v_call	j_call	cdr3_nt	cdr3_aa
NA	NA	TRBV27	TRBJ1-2	TGTGCCAGCAGTTTGGTCACCTTC	CASSLVTF
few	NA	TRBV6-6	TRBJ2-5	TGTGCCAGCAGTTACTCCCAAGAGACCCAGTACTTC	CASSYSQETQYF
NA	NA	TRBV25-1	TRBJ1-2	TGTGCCAGCAGTGACCAGGGAGCTAACTATGGCTACACCTTC	CASSDQGANYGYTF
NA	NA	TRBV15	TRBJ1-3	TGTGCCACCAGCAGCAACAATTATAAAACAGGGACGGACTCTGGAAACACCATATATTTT	CATSSNNYKTGTDSGNTIYF
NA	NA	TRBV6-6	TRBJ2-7	TGTGCCAGCAGTTCCCTACTAGCAGGCCAAACCTACGAGCAGTACTTC	CASSSLLAGQTYEQYF
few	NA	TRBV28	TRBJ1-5	TGTGCCAGCAGGCAAAGAACAGGGTCGTCCCAGCATTTT	CASRQRTGSSQHF
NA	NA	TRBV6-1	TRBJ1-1	TGTGCCAGCAGGTACAGGGAGGGTACTGAAGCTTTCTTT	CASRYREGTEAFF
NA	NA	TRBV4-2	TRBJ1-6	TGTGCCAGCAGCCAAGGCCAGGTGGGATCACCCCTCCACTTT	CASSQGQVGSPLHF
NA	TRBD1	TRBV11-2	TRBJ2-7	TGTGCCAGCAGCCCTCGTGGGACAGGGACCTACGAGCAGTACTTC	CASSPRGTGTYEQYF
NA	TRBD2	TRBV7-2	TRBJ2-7	TGTGCCAGCAGCCTTAGCGGGGGGGACTCCTACGAGCAGTACTTC	CASSLSGGDSYEQYF
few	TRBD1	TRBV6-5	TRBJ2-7	TGTGCCAGCAGAGCCCCGGGGACAGGGGGCGAGCAGTACTTC	CASRAPGTGGEQYF
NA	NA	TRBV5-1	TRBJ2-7	TGCGCCAGCAGCTTATCGGCCGCGACAGAGCAGTACTTC	CASSLSAATEQYF
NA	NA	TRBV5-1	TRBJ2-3	TGCGCCAGCAGTGAGGCACGCTCTAGCACAGATACGCAGTATTTT	CASSEARSSTDTQYF
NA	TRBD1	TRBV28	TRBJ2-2	TGTGCCAGCAGGAGGGGGCGAGACGGGGAGCTGTTTTTT	CASRRGRDGELFF
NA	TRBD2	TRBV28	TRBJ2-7	TGTGCCAGCAGTTATCTCTCTGGGGAGGGGAACGAGCAGTACTTC	CASSYLSGEGNEQYF
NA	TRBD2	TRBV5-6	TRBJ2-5	TGTGCCAGCCGGCTAGCGGGAGGGCAAGAGACCCAGTACTTC	CASRLAGGQETQYF
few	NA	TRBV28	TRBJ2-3	TGTGCCAGCAGTCCCCCCACAGATACGCAGTATTTT	CASSPPTDTQYF
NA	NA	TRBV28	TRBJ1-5	TGTGCCAGCACCCCGAACCCTGGGCAGCCCCAGCATTTT	CASTPNPGQPQHF
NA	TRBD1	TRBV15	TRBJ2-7	TGTGCCACCAGCAGAGGTGGGACAGGGGGCTACGAGCAGTACTTC	CATSRGGTGGYEQYF
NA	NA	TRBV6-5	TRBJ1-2	TGTGCCAGCAGTACCGGGCCCCCTAACTATGGCTACACCTTC	CASSTGPPNYGYTF
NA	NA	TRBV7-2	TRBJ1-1	TGTGCCAGCAGCTTAGTGGTACAGAACACTGAAGCTTTCTTT	CASSLVVQNTEAFF
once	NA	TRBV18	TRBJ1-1	TGTGCCAGCTCACCAGGAGATATATTGAACACTGAAGCTTTCTTT	CASSPGDILNTEAFF
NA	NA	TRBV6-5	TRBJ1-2	TGTGCCAGCAGTTACGGGGGGCGGATTGGCTACACCTTC	CASSYGGRIGYTF
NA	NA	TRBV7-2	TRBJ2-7	TGTGCCAGCAGCGCGGGGCGGGGGCGCGAGCAGTACTTC	CASSAGRGREQYF
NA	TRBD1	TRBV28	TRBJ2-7	TGTGCCAGCAGAGGACAGGGCCACCACGAGCAGTACTTC	CASRGQGHHEQYF